The 8 T cell receptor beta chains listed next were all sequenced from one sample in a study of identical twins. In TCRdb, the 5' RACE reads were re-called with MiXCR into one record per CDR3 protein. The sample holds some 1,700,000 distinct CDR3 sequences, roughly a third seen once. Source material: cord blood. The origin of the receptors is a newborn girl in good health.

The chain has TRBV5-1 and TRBJ1-3; 7 bases match TRBD1. This CDR3 has 16 amino acids. Germline CDR1 is SGHRS and CDR2 is YFSETQ. V was pared by 3 bases and J by 0 bases, with 6 bases of the junction left unmatched. For the CDR3, the DNA is TGCGCCAGCAGCTGGTCGACAGGGAGCTCTGGAAACACCATATATTTT. Translation gives CASSWSTGSSGNTIYF.

The chain joins TRBV15 to TRBJ2-1; D call uncertain. CDR1 is LNHNV and CDR2 is YYDKDF in the germline V gene (reference sequence). This CDR3 is built from 13 residues. V was cut by 0 bases and J by 8 bases, with 8 bases left in between. CDR3 DNA sequence: TGTGCCACCAGCAGAGATTTGGTTTATGAGCAGTTCTTC. As protein: CATSRDLVYEQFF. The full variable domain, completed using reference TRBV15 and TRBJ2-1, is DAMVIQNPRYQVTQFGKPVTLSCSQTLNHNVMYWYQQKSSQAPKLLFHYYDKDFNNEADTPDNFQSRRPNTSFCFLDIRSPGLGDTAMYLCATSRDLVYEQFFGPGTRLTVL.

This clonotype was seen a handful of times. This chain connects TRBV28 to TRBJ2-3; the match to TRBD1 covers 8 bases. From germline, CDR1 is MDHEN and CDR2 SYDVKM. This CDR3 region has 14 residues. V lost 6 bases to trimming and J lost 7 bases; unmatched junction nucleotides: 9. CDR3 DNA sequence: TGTGCCAGCAGGGTCCAGGGGGCGCAATATACGCAGTATTTT. It translates to CASRVQGAQYTQYF.

This clonotype was found a few times. This chain's CDR3 is CASSLRTLPSTDTQYF. The CDR3 nucleotides read TGTGCCAGCAGTTTGAGAACCCTCCCTAGCACAGATACGCAGTATTTT. The V and J genes are TRBV27 and TRBJ2-3; D unresolved. V gave up 3 bases and J gave up 0 bases, with 13 bases separating them. Germline assignment: CDR1 MNHEY and CDR2 SMNVEV (reference sequence). The CDR3 totals 16 residues.

This clonotype was detected a few times. The V and J genes are TRBV7-9 and TRBJ1-2; D is ambiguous. Germline V gene sequence: CDR1 SEHNR, CDR2 FQNEAQ (reference sequence). The CDR3 totals 14 residues. V shed 1 base and J shed 8 bases, with 14 bases lying between them. The CDR3 sequence is CASSLVAREGGYTF. The CDR3 DNA follows: TGTGCCAGCAGCTTAGTGGCGAGGGAGGGCGGCTACACCTTC.

This clonotype was detected a few times. The V gene is TRBV6-5, the J gene TRBJ2-1, with 9 nucleotides matching TRBD2. V lost 2 bases and J lost 5; bases outside the gene matches: 10. CDR1 and CDR2 from the germline V gene are MNHEY and SVGAGI. The CDR3 sequence is 17 residues long. CDR3 region: CASSYGWASGTDNEQFF. DNA for the CDR3: TGTGCCAGCAGTTACGGTTGGGCTAGCGGGACGGACAATGAGCAGTTCTTC.

This clonotype was recorded many times. The chain employs TRBV7-9 and TRBJ1-2, with no clear D. The CDR3 runs 11 residues. V was cut by 5 bases and J by 4 bases, with 5 bases left in between. Germline V gene data show CDR1 as SEHNR and CDR2 as FQNEAQ (reference sequence). The CDR3 spells CASSPSYGYTF. The DNA for the CDR3 is TGTGCCAGCAGCCCGAGCTATGGCTACACCTTC.

This clonotype was observed a few times. This chain uses TRBV27 with TRBJ2-7; possible D gene TRBD1, 5 bases. CDR1 is MNHEY, CDR2 SMNVEV, per germline (reference sequence). The germline V and J ends were trimmed by 5 bases and 2 bases, with 19 bases remaining between them. This CDR3 contains 16 residues. CDR3 sequence reads: CASSPSAGWITYEQYF. The CDR3 DNA is TGTGCCAGCAGTCCGTCGGCAGGGTGGATAACCTACGAGCAGTACTTC.